These 18 T cell receptor beta chains originate from one sample sequenced in a study of T cell changes during pregnancy in multiple sclerosis. The repertoire was sequenced with immunoSEQ multiplex PCR; TCRdb's copy has only in-frame clones and lacks some. The sample includes fewer than 80,000 clones, about 94% of them seen just once. This material consisted of CD4+ T cells from peripheral blood mononuclear cells, taken after pregnancy. The receptors stem from a female donor with multiple sclerosis, enrolled in a pregnancy study.

This clone was counted once. J is TRBJ1-4 and V is TRBV4-2, with D perhaps matching TRBD1 (6 bases). Trimming removed 4 bases at V and 0 bases at J, with 24 bases between. From germline, CDR1 is LGHNA and CDR2 YNFKEQ. The CDR3 loop spans 20 amino acids. The CDR3 coding sequence is TGTGCCAGCAGCCTTTGGAAAACAGGGCACGGCGTTGCAACTAATGAAAAACTGTTTTTT. This gives the protein CASSLWKTGHGVATNEKLFF.

The count of this clone is one. DNA for the CDR3: TGTGCCAGCAGCCCCCCCGGGATCTATGGCTACACCTTC. Translated, it gives CASSPPGIYGYTF. This rearrangement joins TRBV7-9 to TRBJ1-2; D gene ambiguous. The germline V gene encodes CDR1 SEHNR and CDR2 FQNEAQ (reference sequence). This CDR3 is 13 amino acids long. Trimming left V 5 bases short and J 4 bases short, with 11 bases between.

This sequence joins TRBV7-9 and TRBJ1-1; no definite D call. Trimming removed 8 bases at V and 0 bases at J, with 16 bases between. CDR1 and CDR2 (germline): SEHNR, FQNEAQ (reference sequence). CDR3 length: 15 residues. The CDR3 protein is CASSVPPLMNTEAFF. CDR3 in DNA: TGTGCCAGCTCCGTGCCCCCCCTAATGAACACTGAAGCTTTCTTT. Together with reference TRBV7-9 and TRBJ1-1, the CDR3 gives the full variable domain: DTGVSQNPRHKITKRGQNVTFRCDPISEHNRLYWYRQTLGQGPEFLTYFQNEAQLEKSRLLSDRFSAERPKGSFSTLEIQRTEQGDSAMYLCASSVPPLMNTEAFFGQGTRLTVV.

The chain uses TRBV5-1 and TRBJ2-3; D perhaps matches TRBD2 (5 bases). Germline lookup yields CDR1 SGHRS and CDR2 YFSETQ. This CDR3 is built from 16 residues. With 3 bases removed from V and 0 bases from J, the gap between germline ends came to 14 bases. This chain's CDR3 is CASSSLSGPSTDTQYF. CDR3 bases: TGCGCCAGCAGCTCTTTGAGCGGACCTAGCACAGATACGCAGTATTTT.

Only one count was recorded for this clone. V usage is TRBV13 and J usage is TRBJ2-3; 16 bases fit TRBD2. The CDR3 runs 20 residues. Germline V gene lookup returns CDR1 PRHDT and CDR2 FYEKMQ (reference sequence). V lost 1 base and J lost 0; bases outside the gene matches: 7. CDR3 coding DNA: TGTGCCAGCAGCTTAGTGGGACTAGCGGGAGGGAGGGTCAGCACAGATACGCAGTATTTT. Its protein product is CASSLVGLAGGRVSTDTQYF. Full variable domain (rest looked up from reference TRBV13 and TRBJ2-3): AAGVIQSPRHLIKEKRETATLKCYPIPRHDTVYWYQQGPGQDPQFLISFYEKMQSDKGSIPDRFSAQQFSDYHSELNMSSLELGDSALYFCASSLVGLAGGRVSTDTQYFGPGTRLTVL.

V and J are TRBV18 and TRBJ1-3; 7 nucleotides align to TRBD1. Germline V CDR1 and CDR2: KGHSH, LQKENI. The V and J ends lost 3 bases and 3 bases, in that order; junction bases with no gene match: 8. This CDR3 spans 16 amino acids. DNA of the CDR3: TGTGCCAGCTCACCTCTACTCCGGGACAGTGGAAACACCATATATTTT. Protein product: CASSPLLRDSGNTIYF.

The V call is TRBV7-8, the J call TRBJ2-5; the match to TRBD2 covers 11 bases. Trimming removed 5 bases from V and 4 bases from J; junction bases left unmatched: 3. The CDR3 sequence is 14 residues long. Germline V CDR1 and CDR2: SGHVS, FQNEAQ. The CDR3 here is CASSQGLAGETQYF. The CDR3 DNA follows: TGTGCCAGCAGCCAAGGACTAGCGGGAGAGACCCAGTACTTC.

This clone was detected once. This sequence joins TRBV5-6 and TRBJ2-3; a weak D match, TRBD2 (5 bases). V was trimmed by 2 bases and J by 5 bases, leaving 15 bases between them. There are 15 residues in the CDR3. Germline loops: CDR1 SGHDT, CDR2 YYEEEE. CDR3: CASSLTTGIGDTQYF. The CDR3 bases are TGTGCCAGCAGCTTAACGACGGGGATTGGAGATACGCAGTATTTT.

In nucleotides, the CDR3 is TGTGCCAGTCTTCTGGTACCGGGACTAGCGGGGGCCCGGGGGCGAGATGAGCAGTTCTTC. Translation gives CASLLVPGLAGARGRDEQFF. V usage is TRBV2 and J usage is TRBJ2-1; 14 nucleotides agree with TRBD2. The CDR3 consists of 20 residues. J lost 8 bases, V lost 9 bases, and 24 bases had no gene match. Germline-derived CDR1 and CDR2 are SNHLY and FYNNEI.

This clone was counted many times. This chain joins TRBV5-1 and TRBJ2-7; TRBD2 agrees at 13 bases. The CDR3 runs to 16 residues. V lost 3 bases and J lost 7; bases outside the gene matches: 10. In germline, CDR1 is SGHRS, CDR2 YFSETQ. Written as DNA, the CDR3 is TGCGCCAGCAGCTCCGGACTAGCGGGAGCCATAGGGGAGCAGTACTTC. It specifies CASSSGLAGAIGEQYF.

The chain joins TRBV2 to TRBJ2-7; TRBD1 matches 7 bases. The V gene end was trimmed by 7 bases and the J gene end by 2 bases; junction bases not matched to a gene: 8. The CDR3 sequence is 14 residues long. CDR1 is SNHLY, CDR2 FYNNEI, per germline. CDR3 DNA: TGTGCCAGCAAAAAGACAGGGCTAACCTACGAGCAGTACTTC. Translation gives CASKKTGLTYEQYF.

The chain is built from TRBV5-1 and TRBJ2-3; D is uncertain. The CDR3 contains 18 residues. The V and J ends lost 1 base and 0 bases respectively, with 18 bases between them. The germline V gene encodes CDR1 SGHRS and CDR2 YFSETQ. In DNA form, the CDR3 reads TGCGCCAGCAGCTTGTCCCCAAACAGTCCCTTTAGCACAGATACGCAGTATTTT. Its translation: CASSLSPNSPFSTDTQYF.

This chain connects TRBV2 to TRBJ2-7, with D tentatively TRBD2 (5 bases). The length of the CDR3 is 17 residues. Trimming cost V 3 bases and J 3 bases, with 21 bases left between them. Germline CDR1 is SNHLY and CDR2 is FYNNEI. The CDR3 loop reads CASSDKLAWGALYEQYF. The DNA for the CDR3 is TGTGCCAGCAGTGATAAATTGGCCTGGGGAGCCCTCTACGAGCAGTACTTC. Full variable domain (remainder filled in from reference TRBV2 and TRBJ2-7): EPEVTQTPSHQVTQMGQEVILRCVPISNHLYFYWYRQILGQKVEFLVSFYNNEISEKSEIFDDQFSVERPDGSNFTLKIRSTKLEDSAMYFCASSDKLAWGALYEQYFGPGTRLTVT.

This chain uses TRBV5-1 with TRBJ1-4; TRBD1 might be the D (5 bases). CDR3 length: 14 residues. Germline V gives CDR1 SGHRS, CDR2 YFSETQ. V was pared by 2 bases and J by 10 bases, with 15 bases between. The CDR3: CASSLGDFTGKLFF. The CDR3 DNA sequence: TGCGCCAGCAGCTTAGGGGACTTTACGGGAAAACTGTTTTTT.

The V and J genes are TRBV7-6 and TRBJ2-5, with TRBD2 identical over 8 bases. The CDR3 covers 15 residues. Trimming removed 1 base from V and 4 bases from J; junction bases left unmatched: 5. Germline V gene sequence: CDR1 SGHVS, CDR2 FNYEAQ. CDR3 nucleotides: TGTGCCAGCAGCTTAGGCGAGCGGGAGAGAGAGACCCAGTACTTC. Translated, it gives CASSLGERERETQYF.

The chain is built from TRBV19 and TRBJ2-7, with TRBD2 matching over 10 bases. V lost 4 bases and J lost 5; bases outside the gene matches: 8. The CDR3 has 15 residues. CDR1 and CDR2 from the germline V gene are LNHDA and SQIVND (reference sequence). As DNA, the CDR3 is TGTGCCAGTAGTACCGGGGCTAGCGGGAGCCACGAGCAGTACTTC. Residues: CASSTGASGSHEQYF.

This clone was counted a single time. This chain joins TRBV5-5 and TRBJ1-2, with D tentatively TRBD1 (6 bases). Trimming removed 1 base at V and 1 base at J, with 23 bases between. The germline gives CDR1 SGHKS, CDR2 YYEKEE (reference sequence). This CDR3 spans 19 amino acids. The CDR3, as DNA: TGTGCCAGCAGCTTGTATTTTGTGGTGAGGACAGAGTTTAACTATGGCTACACCTTC. The encoded protein is CASSLYFVVRTEFNYGYTF.

The genes are TRBV19 and TRBJ2-1, with D possibly matching TRBD2 (5 bases). The germline gives CDR1 LNHDA, CDR2 SQIVND (reference sequence). The V end was cut by 3 bases, the J end by 8 bases, with 17 bases between. The CDR3 contains 15 residues. CDR3 nucleotide sequence: TGTGCCAGTAGTATCCGGAACCCCGAGGGCTATGAGCAGTTCTTC. Translating gives CASSIRNPEGYEQFF. Combining the CDR3 with reference TRBV19 and TRBJ2-1 gives the whole variable domain DGGITQSPKYLFRKEGQNVTLSCEQNLNHDAMYWYRQDPGQGLRLIYYSQIVNDFQKGDIAEGYSVSREKKESFPLTVTSAQKNPTAFYLCASSIRNPEGYEQFFGPGTRLTVL.